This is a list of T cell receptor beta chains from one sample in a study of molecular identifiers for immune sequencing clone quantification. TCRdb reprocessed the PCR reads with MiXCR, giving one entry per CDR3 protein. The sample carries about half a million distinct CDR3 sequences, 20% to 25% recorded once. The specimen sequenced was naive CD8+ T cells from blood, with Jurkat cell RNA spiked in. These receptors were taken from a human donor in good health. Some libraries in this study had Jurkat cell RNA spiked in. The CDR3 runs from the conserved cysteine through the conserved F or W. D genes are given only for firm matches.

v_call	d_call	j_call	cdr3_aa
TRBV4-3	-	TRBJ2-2	CASSQEAGYTGELFF
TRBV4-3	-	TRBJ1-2	CASSQVIQINYGYTF
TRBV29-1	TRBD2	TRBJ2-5	CSVDAGGLAGEETQYF
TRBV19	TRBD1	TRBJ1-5	CASSIPETGSNQPQHF
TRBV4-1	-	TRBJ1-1	CASSQDGTGGAWDTEAFF
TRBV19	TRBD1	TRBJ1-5	CASKGTGVIQPQHF
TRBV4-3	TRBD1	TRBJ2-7	CASSQYRGHYEQYF
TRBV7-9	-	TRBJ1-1	CASSLVVGYLDTEAFF
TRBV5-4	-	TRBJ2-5	CASSEELGQETQYF
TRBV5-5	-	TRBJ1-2	CASSLSLTAFYYGYTF
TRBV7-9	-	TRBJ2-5	CASSPVTAETQYF
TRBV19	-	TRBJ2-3	CASSIGGDEADTQYF
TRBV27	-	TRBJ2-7	CASTGGADEQYF
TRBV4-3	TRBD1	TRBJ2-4	CASSQFLGTELAKNIQYF
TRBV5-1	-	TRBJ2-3	CASSLVLGILRTDTQYF
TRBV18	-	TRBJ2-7	CASLEGYEQYF
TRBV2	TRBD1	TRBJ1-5	CAGSEGTGFQPQHF
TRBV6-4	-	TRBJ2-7	CASSARLDEQYF
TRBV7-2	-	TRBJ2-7	CASNLSGNRVFEQYF
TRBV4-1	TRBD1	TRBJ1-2	CASSQADGQGAINGYTF
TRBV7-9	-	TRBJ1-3	CANSASDGTGNTIYF
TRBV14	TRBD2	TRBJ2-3	CASSQSPAGVGNTQYF
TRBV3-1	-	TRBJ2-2	CASSQDWGQHTGELFF
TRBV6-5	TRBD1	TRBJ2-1	CASSYPGQGNEQFF
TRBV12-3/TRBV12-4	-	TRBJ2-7	CASSLHYTYEQYF
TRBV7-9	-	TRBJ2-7	CASSLAAGAEQYF
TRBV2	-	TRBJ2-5	CASIDGGDQETQYF
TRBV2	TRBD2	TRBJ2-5	CASRVAGGTETQYF
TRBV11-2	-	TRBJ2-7	CASSPLLAGLLYEQYF
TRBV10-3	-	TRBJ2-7	CAIRGGQAYEQYF